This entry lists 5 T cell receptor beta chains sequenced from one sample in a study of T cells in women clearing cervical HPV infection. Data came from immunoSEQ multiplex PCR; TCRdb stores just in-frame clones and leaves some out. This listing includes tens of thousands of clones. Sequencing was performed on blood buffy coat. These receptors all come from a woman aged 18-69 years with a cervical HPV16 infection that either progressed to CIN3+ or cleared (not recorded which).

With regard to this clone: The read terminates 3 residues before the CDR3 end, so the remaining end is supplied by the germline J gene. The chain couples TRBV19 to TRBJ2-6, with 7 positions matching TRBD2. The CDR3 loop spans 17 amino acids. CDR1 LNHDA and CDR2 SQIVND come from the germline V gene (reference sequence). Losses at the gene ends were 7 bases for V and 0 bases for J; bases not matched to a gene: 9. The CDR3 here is CASKVGLGSSGANVLTF. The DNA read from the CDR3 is TGTGCCAGTAAAGTAGGACTAGGGAGCTCTGGGGCCAACGTC.

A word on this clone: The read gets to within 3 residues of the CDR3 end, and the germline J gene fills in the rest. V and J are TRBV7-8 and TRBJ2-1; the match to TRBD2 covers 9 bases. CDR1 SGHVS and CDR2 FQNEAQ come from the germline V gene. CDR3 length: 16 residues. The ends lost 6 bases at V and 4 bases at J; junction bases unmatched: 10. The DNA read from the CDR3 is TGTGCCAGCAGTTCGAAAGCGGGAGGAGGGTACAATGAG. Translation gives CASSSKAGGGYNE. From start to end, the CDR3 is CASSSKAGGGYNEQFF.

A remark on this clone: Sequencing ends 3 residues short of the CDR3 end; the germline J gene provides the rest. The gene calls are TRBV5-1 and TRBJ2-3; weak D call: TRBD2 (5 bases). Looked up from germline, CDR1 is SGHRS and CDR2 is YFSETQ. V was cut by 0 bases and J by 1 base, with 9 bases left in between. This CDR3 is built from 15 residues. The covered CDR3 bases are TGCGCCAGCAGCTTGGTTCTAGCAGGCACAGATACG. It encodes CASSLVLAGTDT. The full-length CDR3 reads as CASSLVLAGTDTQYF.

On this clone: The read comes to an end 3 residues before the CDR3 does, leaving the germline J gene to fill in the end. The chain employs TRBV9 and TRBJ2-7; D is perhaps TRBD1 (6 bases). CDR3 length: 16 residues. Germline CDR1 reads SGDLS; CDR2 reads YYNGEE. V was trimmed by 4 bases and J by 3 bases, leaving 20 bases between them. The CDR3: CASSLRQDSTLYEQYF. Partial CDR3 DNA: TGTGCCAGCAGCCTGAGACAGGACAGTACCCTCTACGAG.

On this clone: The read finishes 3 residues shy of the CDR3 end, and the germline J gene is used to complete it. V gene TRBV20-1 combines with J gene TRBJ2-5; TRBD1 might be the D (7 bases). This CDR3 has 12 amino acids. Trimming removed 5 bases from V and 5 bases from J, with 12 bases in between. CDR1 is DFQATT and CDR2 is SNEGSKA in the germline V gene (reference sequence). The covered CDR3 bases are TGCAGTGCTTATCAGGGGGGTGAGACC. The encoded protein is CSAYQGGET. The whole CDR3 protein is CSAYQGGETQYF.